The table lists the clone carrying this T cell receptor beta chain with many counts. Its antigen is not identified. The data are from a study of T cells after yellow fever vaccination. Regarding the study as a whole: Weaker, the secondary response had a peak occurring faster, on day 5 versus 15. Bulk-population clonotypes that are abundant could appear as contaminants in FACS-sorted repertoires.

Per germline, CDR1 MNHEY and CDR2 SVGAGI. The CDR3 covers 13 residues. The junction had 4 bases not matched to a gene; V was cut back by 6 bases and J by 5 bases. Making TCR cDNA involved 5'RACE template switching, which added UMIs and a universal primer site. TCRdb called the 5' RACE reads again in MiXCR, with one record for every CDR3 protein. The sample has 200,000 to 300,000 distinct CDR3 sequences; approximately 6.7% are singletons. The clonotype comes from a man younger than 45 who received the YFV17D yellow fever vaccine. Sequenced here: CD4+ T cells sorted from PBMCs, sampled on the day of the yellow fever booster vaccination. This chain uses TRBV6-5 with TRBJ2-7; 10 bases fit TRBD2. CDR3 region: CASSRTSGNEQYF. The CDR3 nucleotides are TGTGCCAGCAGCCGGACTAGCGGAAACGAGCAGTACTTC.